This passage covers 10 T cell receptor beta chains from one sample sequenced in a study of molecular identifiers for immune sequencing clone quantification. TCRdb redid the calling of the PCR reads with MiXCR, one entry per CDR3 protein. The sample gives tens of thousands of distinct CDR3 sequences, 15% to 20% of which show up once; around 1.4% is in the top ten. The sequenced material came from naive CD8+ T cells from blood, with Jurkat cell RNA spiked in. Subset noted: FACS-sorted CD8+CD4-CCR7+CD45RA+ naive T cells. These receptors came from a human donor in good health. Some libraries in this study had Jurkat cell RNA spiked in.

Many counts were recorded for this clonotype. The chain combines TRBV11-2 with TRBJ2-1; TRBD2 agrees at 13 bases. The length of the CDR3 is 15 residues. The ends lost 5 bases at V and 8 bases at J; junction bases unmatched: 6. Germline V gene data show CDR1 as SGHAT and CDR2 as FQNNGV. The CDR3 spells CASSGGLAGVYEQFF. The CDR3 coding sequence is TGTGCCAGCAGCGGAGGACTAGCGGGAGTGTATGAGCAGTTCTTC.

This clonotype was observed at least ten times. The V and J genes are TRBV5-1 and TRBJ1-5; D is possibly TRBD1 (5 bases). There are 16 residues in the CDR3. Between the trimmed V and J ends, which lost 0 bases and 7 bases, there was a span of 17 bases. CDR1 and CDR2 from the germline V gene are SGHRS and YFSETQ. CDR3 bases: TGCGCCAGCAGCTTGGATTCCGGACAAGGAAGCCAGCCCCAGCATTTT. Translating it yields CASSLDSGQGSQPQHF.

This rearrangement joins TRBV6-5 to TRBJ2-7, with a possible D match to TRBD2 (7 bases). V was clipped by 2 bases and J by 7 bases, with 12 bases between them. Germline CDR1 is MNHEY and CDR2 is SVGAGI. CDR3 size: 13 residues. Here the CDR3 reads CASSYAGATEQYF. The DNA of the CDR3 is TGTGCCAGCAGTTACGCGGGGGCCACGGAGCAGTACTTC.

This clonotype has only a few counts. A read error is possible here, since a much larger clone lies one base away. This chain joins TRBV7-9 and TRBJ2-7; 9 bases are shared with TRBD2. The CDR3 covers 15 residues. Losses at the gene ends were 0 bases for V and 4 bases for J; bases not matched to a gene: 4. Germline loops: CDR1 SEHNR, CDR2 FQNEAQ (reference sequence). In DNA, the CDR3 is TGTGCCAGCAGCTTAGCGCCTAGCGGGGTATACGAGCAGTACTTC. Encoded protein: CASSLAPSGVYEQYF. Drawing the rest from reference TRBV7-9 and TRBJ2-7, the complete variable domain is DTGVSQNPRHKITKRGQNVTFRCDPISEHNRLYWYRQTLGQGPEFLTYFQNEAQLEKSRLLSDRFSAERPKGSFSTLEIQRTEQGDSAMYLCASSLAPSGVYEQYFGPGTRLTVT.

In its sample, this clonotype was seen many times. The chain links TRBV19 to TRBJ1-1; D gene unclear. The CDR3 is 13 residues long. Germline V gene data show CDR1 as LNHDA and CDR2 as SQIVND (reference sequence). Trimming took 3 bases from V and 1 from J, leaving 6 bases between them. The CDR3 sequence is CASSIAQNTEAFF. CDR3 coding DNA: TGTGCCAGTAGTATTGCGCAGAACACTGAAGCTTTCTTT.

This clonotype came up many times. The CDR3 here is CASSWTSGSSYEQYF. CDR3 coding DNA: TGTGCCAGCAGCTGGACTAGCGGGAGCTCCTACGAGCAGTACTTC. J is TRBJ2-7 and V is TRBV7-2; 13 nucleotides line up with TRBD2. The CDR3 has 15 residues. V lost 4 bases, J lost 0 bases, and 0 bases stayed unmatched. The germline V gene has CDR1 SGHTA and CDR2 FQGNSA.

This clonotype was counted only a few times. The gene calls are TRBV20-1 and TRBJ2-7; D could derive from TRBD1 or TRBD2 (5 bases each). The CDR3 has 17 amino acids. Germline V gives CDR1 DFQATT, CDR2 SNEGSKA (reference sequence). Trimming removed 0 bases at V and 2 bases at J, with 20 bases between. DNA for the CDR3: TGCAGTGCTAGAGATCCCGCCTCCGGGACCACTACCTACGAGCAGTACTTC. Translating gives CSARDPASGTTTYEQYF.

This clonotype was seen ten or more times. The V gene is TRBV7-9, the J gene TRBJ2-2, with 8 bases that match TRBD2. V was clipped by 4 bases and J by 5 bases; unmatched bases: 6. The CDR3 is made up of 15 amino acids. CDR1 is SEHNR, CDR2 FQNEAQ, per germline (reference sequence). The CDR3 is CASSYIGGRTGELFF. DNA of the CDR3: TGTGCCAGCAGCTATATCGGCGGGAGGACCGGGGAGCTGTTTTTT.

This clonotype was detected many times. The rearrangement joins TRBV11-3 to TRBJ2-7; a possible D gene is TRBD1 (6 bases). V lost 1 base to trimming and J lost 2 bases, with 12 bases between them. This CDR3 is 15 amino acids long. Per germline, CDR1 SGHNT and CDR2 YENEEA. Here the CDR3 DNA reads TGTGCCAGCAGCTTAGGTACAGGGCAGCCCTACGAGCAGTACTTC. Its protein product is CASSLGTGQPYEQYF.

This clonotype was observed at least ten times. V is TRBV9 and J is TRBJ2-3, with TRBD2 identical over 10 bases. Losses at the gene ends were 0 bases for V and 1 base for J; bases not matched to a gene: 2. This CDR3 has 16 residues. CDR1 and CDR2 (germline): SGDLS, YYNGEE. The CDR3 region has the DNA TGTGCCAGCAGCGTAGAAGGGACTAGCGGCACAGATACGCAGTATTTT. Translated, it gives CASSVEGTSGTDTQYF.